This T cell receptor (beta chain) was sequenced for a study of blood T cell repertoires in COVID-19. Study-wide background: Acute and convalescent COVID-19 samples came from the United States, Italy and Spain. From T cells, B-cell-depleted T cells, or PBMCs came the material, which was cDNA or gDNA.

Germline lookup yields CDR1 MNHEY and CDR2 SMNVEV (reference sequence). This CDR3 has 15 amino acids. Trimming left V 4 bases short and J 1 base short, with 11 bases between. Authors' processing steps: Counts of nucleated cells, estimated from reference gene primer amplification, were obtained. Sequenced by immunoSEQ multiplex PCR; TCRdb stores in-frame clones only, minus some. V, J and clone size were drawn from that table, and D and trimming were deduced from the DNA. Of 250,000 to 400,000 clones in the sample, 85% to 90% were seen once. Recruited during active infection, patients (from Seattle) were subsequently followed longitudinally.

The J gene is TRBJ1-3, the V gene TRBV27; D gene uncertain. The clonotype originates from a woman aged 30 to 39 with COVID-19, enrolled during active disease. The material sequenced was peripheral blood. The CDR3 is CASSSYGGSGNTIYF. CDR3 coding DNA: TGTGCCAGCAGTTCCTACGGAGGTTCTGGAAACACCATATATTTT.